The 5 T cell receptor beta chains below all came from one sample that was sequenced in a study of control samples from healthy donors and cancer patients. The repertoire was sequenced with immunoSEQ multiplex PCR; TCRdb's copy has only in-frame clones and lacks some. This sample yields roughly 100,000 clones, of which 70% to 90% are seen a single time; around 1.3% belongs to the top ten. The sequenced sample consisted of blood. These receptors were obtained from a woman between 50 and 59 years old in good health.

V usage is TRBV28 and J usage is TRBJ1-2, with D unresolved. The germline V and J ends were trimmed by 6 bases and 8 bases, with 22 bases remaining between them. The CDR3 consists of 15 residues. Germline CDR1 is MDHEN and CDR2 is SYDVKM. The CDR3 is CASRPAKARILGYTF. CDR3 DNA: TGTGCCAGCAGACCGGCCAAGGCAAGGATATTAGGCTACACCTTC.

The chain combines TRBV9 with TRBJ1-1; D not certain. CDR1 and CDR2 (germline): SGDLS, YYNGEE. Trimming cost V 5 bases and J 0 bases, with 8 bases left between them. This CDR3 has 13 residues. The CDR3 region is CASSRTMNTEAFF. The CDR3 DNA sequence: TGTGCCAGCAGTAGAACCATGAACACTGAAGCTTTCTTT.

This chain links TRBV7-2 with TRBJ2-3; 14 bases match TRBD2. V was pared by 1 base and J by 3 bases, with 6 bases of the junction left unmatched. Germline V gene sequence: CDR1 SGHTA, CDR2 FQGNSA. The CDR3 runs 18 residues. The CDR3 region has the DNA TGTGCCAGCAGCTTAGGAAGACTAGCGGGGGGGCGGACAGATACGCAGTATTTT. This codes for CASSLGRLAGGRTDTQYF.

Only one count was recorded for this clone. The CDR3 spells CASSSARAGELFF. CDR3 in DNA: TGTGCCAGCAGTTCCGCGAGGGCCGGGGAGCTGTTTTTT. This chain connects TRBV27 to TRBJ2-2; D possibly corresponds to TRBD2 (5 bases). Germline V gene lookup returns CDR1 MNHEY and CDR2 SMNVEV (reference sequence). V was cut by 4 bases and J by 6 bases, with 9 bases left in between. CDR3 length: 13 amino acids.

V and J are TRBV28 and TRBJ1-6, with 9 bases matching TRBD1. The CDR3 has 19 residues. Trimming removed 5 bases from V and 10 bases from J; junction bases left unmatched: 21. Per the germline V gene, CDR1 is MDHEN and CDR2 is SYDVKM. The CDR3 bases are TGTGCCAGCAGTCAAGTTGCCCTACGACAGGGGGTGGTAATCTCACCCCTCCACTTT. Its protein product is CASSQVALRQGVVISPLHF.